A single sample is the source of the 23 T cell receptor beta chains below, sequenced in a study of neurological immune-mediated disorders. TCRdb reprocessed the 5' RACE reads via MiXCR and lists one record per CDR3 protein. The sample lists around 33,000 distinct CDR3 sequences, about 7% seen once, with 4.4% in the top ten. The sequenced material came from PBMCs. The receptors stem from a woman aged 40 to 55 in good health.

This clonotype was recorded many times. The chain links TRBV2 to TRBJ2-1, with 7 bases lining up with TRBD2. This CDR3 is 16 amino acids long. V lost 2 bases and J lost 1; bases outside the gene matches: 5. Germline CDR1 reads SNHLY; CDR2 reads FYNNEI. The CDR3 region has the DNA TGTGCCAGCAGTGAAACGACTAGCCGATCCTACAATGAGCAGTTCTTC. Amino acid sequence: CASSETTSRSYNEQFF.

This clonotype was seen ten or more times. This chain connects TRBV4-1 to TRBJ1-2; possible D gene TRBD1, 5 bases. Germline CDR1 reads MGHRA; CDR2 reads YSYEKL. V lost 2 bases, J lost 6 bases, and 13 bases lay in between. This CDR3 region has 14 residues. In DNA, the CDR3 is TGCGCCAGCAGCCAATACAGGATTTCTGATGGCTACACCTTC. Its protein product is CASSQYRISDGYTF.

This clonotype was seen ten or more times. The rearrangement joins TRBV7-8 to TRBJ2-2; TRBD2 aligns across 9 bases. The CDR3 totals 14 residues. The V segment lost 8 bases and the J segment 7 bases; nucleotides outside the gene matches: 8. The V gene's germline CDR1 is SGHVS and CDR2 FQNEAQ. CDR3 DNA: TGTGCCAGCTCCGGGACTAGCCGGGGCGGGGAGCTGTTTTTT. Amino acid sequence: CASSGTSRGGELFF.

This clonotype occurred many times. The chain joins TRBV4-1 to TRBJ2-2; D unclear. CDR1 MGHRA and CDR2 YSYEKL come from the germline V gene. Trimming pared 1 base from V and 4 bases from J, leaving 4 bases between. The CDR3 totals 13 residues. The CDR3 region is CASSQVVTGELFF. CDR3 nucleotides: TGCGCCAGCAGCCAAGTCGTCACCGGGGAGCTGTTTTTT.

This clonotype was seen repeatedly, ten times or more. This chain uses TRBV6-5 with TRBJ1-3; 11 bases are shared with TRBD1. V lost 6 bases, J lost 7 bases, and 8 bases stayed unmatched. The CDR3 sequence is 15 residues long. Germline V gene lookup returns CDR1 MNHEY and CDR2 SVGAGI. The CDR3 DNA sequence: TGTGCCAGCAGCCCCAGCCGGACAGGGGGCAACACCATATATTTT. Its protein product is CASSPSRTGGNTIYF.

This clonotype was detected ten times or more. The rearrangement links TRBV4-2 to TRBJ2-1, with D possibly being TRBD2 (7 bases). Germline-derived CDR1 and CDR2 are LGHNA and YNFKEQ. This CDR3 is 16 amino acids long. The V end lost 0 bases, the J end lost 7 bases, and 16 bases lay between the germline ends. CDR3 region: CASSQDRGGGRNEQFF. Written as DNA, the CDR3 is TGTGCCAGCAGCCAAGATAGGGGGGGAGGTCGGAATGAGCAGTTCTTC.

This clonotype was seen at least ten times. The chain couples TRBV11-2 to TRBJ1-1, with D uncertain. Trimming removed 3 bases from V and 11 bases from J, with 10 bases in between. CDR1 and CDR2 from the germline V gene are SGHAT and FQNNGV. This CDR3 contains 11 residues. This chain's CDR3 is CASSLHREAFF. The CDR3 bases are TGTGCCAGCAGCTTGCATAGGGAGGCTTTCTTT.

This clonotype has at least ten counts. The chain uses TRBV3-1 and TRBJ1-6, with D uncertain. Trimming shortened V by 0 bases and J by 8 bases, and 5 bases separated the two germline ends. Germline CDR1 reads LGHDT; CDR2 reads YNNKEL (reference sequence). The CDR3 is 13 residues long. The CDR3 DNA reads as TGTGCCAGCAGCCAAGAAAGAGATTCACCCCTCCACTTT. As protein: CASSQERDSPLHF.

This clonotype was seen more than once but under ten times. The chain recombines TRBV3-1 with TRBJ1-6; perhaps TRBD1 as D (6 bases). Trimming removed 4 bases at V and 6 bases at J, with 10 bases between. CDR1 and CDR2 from the germline V gene are LGHDT and YNNKEL (reference sequence). This CDR3 contains 14 residues. This CDR3 reads CASSPPGVNSPLHF. DNA for the CDR3: TGTGCCAGCAGCCCCCCAGGGGTTAATTCACCCCTCCACTTT.

This clonotype was observed at least ten times. V and J are TRBV3-1 and TRBJ2-2; tentatively, D is TRBD1 or TRBD2 (7 bases each). The CDR3 totals 15 residues. V was cut by 4 bases and J by 6 bases, with 15 bases left in between. Germline values: CDR1 LGHDT, CDR2 YNNKEL (reference sequence). CDR3: CASSRRQGGAGELFF. In DNA form, the CDR3 reads TGTGCCAGCAGCCGGCGACAGGGAGGGGCCGGGGAGCTGTTTTTT. The variable domain in full, completed from reference TRBV3-1 and TRBJ2-2, reads DTAVSQTPKYLVTQMGNDKSIKCEQNLGHDTMYWYKQDSKKFLKIMFSYNNKELIINETVPNRFSPKSPDKAHLNLHINSLELGDSAVYFCASSRRQGGAGELFFGEGSRLTVL.

The sample holds many counts of this clonotype. The chain is built from TRBV10-3 and TRBJ2-2; D might be TRBD1 or TRBD2, each matching 5 bases. From germline, CDR1 is ENHRY and CDR2 SYGVKD. Trimming removed 6 bases from V and 4 bases from J, with 15 bases in between. The CDR3 runs to 15 residues. The CDR3 DNA follows: TGTGCCATCAGCGGGACGGCCGCAGCCACCGGGGAGCTGTTTTTT. Encoded protein: CAISGTAAATGELFF.

This clonotype appeared many times. The gene calls are TRBV6-6 and TRBJ1-6; tentatively, D is TRBD1 (6 bases). Germline V gene sequence: CDR1 MNHNY, CDR2 SVGAGI (reference sequence). V was shortened by 2 bases and J by 5 bases, with 13 bases between the two germline ends. The length of the CDR3 is 16 residues. In DNA, the CDR3 is TGTGCCAGCAGTTACGCGGGCGCAGGGGATAATTCACCCCTCCACTTT. It yields the protein CASSYAGAGDNSPLHF.

In this sample, this clonotype turned up many times. The chain uses TRBV2 and TRBJ1-5; D not resolved. The germline V and J ends were trimmed by 11 bases and 1 base, with 12 bases remaining between them. Germline V CDR1 and CDR2: SNHLY, FYNNEI. This CDR3 is 13 amino acids long. The CDR3 DNA reads TGTGCCTGCCACCCGGAAAGCAATCAGCCCCAGCATTTT. This translates into CACHPESNQPQHF.

This chain connects TRBV7-9 to TRBJ1-1; 9 nucleotides line up with TRBD1. The CDR3 consists of 15 residues. The junction had 5 bases not matched to a gene; V was cut back by 1 base and J by 5 bases. CDR1 is SEHNR, CDR2 FQNEAQ, per germline (reference sequence). CDR3 DNA: TGTGCCAGCAGCTTAGGGACAGGGGTCGGTACTGAAGCTTTCTTT. The encoded protein is CASSLGTGVGTEAFF.

This clonotype came up many times. The chain links TRBV7-9 to TRBJ1-5; D might be TRBD1 (5 bases). Trimming cost V 4 bases and J 7 bases, with 17 bases left between them. From germline, CDR1 is SEHNR and CDR2 FQNEAQ (reference sequence). The CDR3 consists of 15 residues. The CDR3 nucleotides read TGTGCCAGCAGCTCACATACAGGTACCGGGCAGCCCCAGCATTTT. The encoded protein is CASSSHTGTGQPQHF.

In this sample, this clonotype turned up many times. The chain links TRBV24-1 to TRBJ2-1; 9 positions match TRBD1. Germline trimming cut 6 bases from V and 7 bases from J; bases unmatched to any gene: 6. The germline V gene encodes CDR1 KGHDR and CDR2 SFDVKD. The CDR3 has 14 amino acids. CDR3 protein: CATSIPGTGNEQFF. As DNA, the CDR3 is TGTGCCACCAGTATACCTGGGACAGGGAATGAGCAGTTCTTC.

This chain uses TRBV4-1 with TRBJ2-1; weak D call: TRBD2 (6 bases). Trimming stripped 1 base from V and 3 bases from J, with 10 bases between. Germline CDR1 is MGHRA and CDR2 is YSYEKL. The length of the CDR3 is 15 residues. The CDR3 loop reads CASSQGLEGYNEQFF. For the CDR3, the DNA is TGCGCCAGCAGCCAAGGACTAGAGGGCTACAATGAGCAGTTCTTC.

The table lists this clonotype with many counts. The chain couples TRBV6-6 to TRBJ1-5; D is uncertain. Trimming cost V 2 bases and J 1 base, with 6 bases left between them. CDR3 size: 14 residues. Germline CDR1 is MNHNY and CDR2 is SVGAGI (reference sequence). CDR3 loop: CASSYGSSNQPQHF. The CDR3 DNA follows: TGTGCCAGCAGTTACGGGTCCAGCAATCAGCCCCAGCATTTT.

There are many counts of this clonotype. V and J are TRBV4-1 and TRBJ2-1, with 12 bases matching TRBD2. Germline V CDR1 and CDR2: MGHRA, YSYEKL. V dropped 2 bases and J dropped 12; count of bases not matched to a gene: 11. This CDR3 comprises 16 residues. The CDR3 here is CASSQPEKLAGGPQFF. For the CDR3, the DNA is TGCGCCAGCAGCCAACCTGAGAAACTAGCGGGAGGACCGCAGTTCTTC.

This clonotype rates as medium-sized. The chain couples TRBV7-8 to TRBJ2-5; tentatively, D is TRBD1 (6 bases). Germline V gene sequence: CDR1 SGHVS, CDR2 FQNEAQ. With 5 bases removed from V and 4 bases from J, the gap between germline ends came to 17 bases. This CDR3 has 15 amino acids. Here the CDR3 reads CASSPRQALGETQYF. CDR3 bases: TGTGCCAGCAGCCCTAGACAGGCCTTAGGAGAGACCCAGTACTTC.

This clonotype was seen ten or more times. The chain recombines TRBV7-2 with TRBJ2-1, with TRBD2 as a possible D gene (5 bases). Looked up from germline, CDR1 is SGHTA and CDR2 is FQGNSA. V was pared by 5 bases and J by 5 bases, with 13 bases between. The CDR3 consists of 14 residues. The CDR3 DNA is TGTGCCAGCAGCCCACTTACTAGGAACAATGAGCAGTTCTTC. It translates to CASSPLTRNNEQFF.

This clonotype was observed many times. CDR3 sequence (DNA): TGCAGCGTTGAAGATCTAGCGGGGGCCGTAGAGACCCAGTACTTC. Translation gives CSVEDLAGAVETQYF. The chain is built from TRBV29-1 and TRBJ2-5, with 10 bases identical to TRBD2. The CDR3 sequence is 15 residues long. Germline CDR1 SQVTM, CDR2 ANQGSEA. V lost 0 bases and J lost 4; bases outside the gene matches: 5.

The sample holds many counts of this clonotype. J is TRBJ2-1 and V is TRBV20-1; 8 bases are a match to TRBD2. Per the germline V gene, CDR1 is DFQATT and CDR2 is SNEGSKA (reference sequence). This CDR3 spans 14 amino acids. The V and J ends lost 1 base and 6 bases, in that order; junction bases with no gene match: 5. CDR3 nucleotides: TGCAGTGCTAGAGGACTGCGGGAGGTCAATGAGCAGTTCTTC. This sequence encodes CSARGLREVNEQFF.